Presented here are 17 T cell receptor beta chains from one specimen sequenced in a study of patients and donors after allogeneic stem cell transplantation. In TCRdb, the RT-PCR reads were re-called with MiXCR into one record per CDR3 protein. Of about 150,000 distinct CDR3 sequences in the sample, about a third were seen once. Sequencing used blood, either unsorted or a sorted T cell fraction (not recorded which). These receptors all stem from a human donor who was either an allogeneic HSCT recipient or a stem cell or donor lymphocyte infusion donor (not recorded which). It is not recorded whose cells these are; they may come from a transplant donor.

V is TRBV29-1 and J is TRBJ2-5, with no clear D. The CDR3 sequence is 11 residues long. Trimming removed 0 bases from V and 8 bases from J, with 7 bases in between. Germline values: CDR1 SQVTM, CDR2 ANQGSEA. CDR3 nucleotide sequence: TGCAGCGTTGAAGACCCGGTAACCCAGTACTTC. It specifies CSVEDPVTQYF.

This clonotype was picked up a small number of times. The V and J genes are TRBV6-5 and TRBJ1-1, with D unresolved. Germline V gene lookup returns CDR1 MNHEY and CDR2 SVGAGI. The CDR3 extends over 14 amino acids. Trimming cost V 2 bases and J 4 bases, with 11 bases left between them. The CDR3 is CASSYRGWSTEAFF. The DNA of the CDR3 is TGTGCCAGCAGTTACCGGGGATGGAGCACTGAAGCTTTCTTT.

The V call is TRBV10-3, the J call TRBJ2-1, with 9 bases lining up with TRBD2. This CDR3 comprises 17 residues. Germline CDR1 reads ENHRY; CDR2 reads SYGVKD. V dropped 6 bases and J dropped 4; count of bases not matched to a gene: 13. The CDR3 region has the DNA TGTGCCATCAGCATAAATCTAGCTAGCGGGGTTTACAATGAGCAGTTCTTC. It yields the protein CAISINLASGVYNEQFF.

This clonotype has a handful of counts. The chain carries TRBV7-9 and TRBJ1-1; 7 bases are shared with TRBD1. The CDR3 totals 19 residues. With 5 bases clipped from V and 1 base from J, the junction kept 19 bases outside the gene matches. Germline V CDR1 and CDR2: SEHNR, FQNEAQ (reference sequence). The CDR3 spells CASSPWGGGVLATNTEAFF. The CDR3 nucleotides are TGTGCCAGCAGCCCCTGGGGAGGGGGCGTCTTGGCCACGAACACTGAAGCTTTCTTT.

The chain carries TRBV6-2 or TRBV6-3 and TRBJ1-6; TRBD1 agrees at 7 bases. The CDR3 sequence is 17 residues long. The V gene end was trimmed by 6 bases and the J gene end by 0 bases; junction bases not matched to a gene: 8. CDR1 and CDR2 from the germline V gene are MNHEY and SVGEGT. CDR3 sequence: CASRLGTEVSYNSPLHF. CDR3 nucleotide sequence: TGTGCCAGCAGACTCGGGACAGAGGTCTCCTATAATTCACCCCTCCACTTT.

The J gene is TRBJ1-1, the V gene TRBV20-1; TRBD1 is a possible D gene (5 bases). CDR1 DFQATT and CDR2 SNEGSKA come from the germline V gene (reference sequence). V was clipped by 3 bases and J by 2 bases, with 10 bases between them. The CDR3 contains 13 residues. The CDR3 protein is CSARGTLNTEAFF. The DNA of the CDR3 is TGCAGTGCTAGGGGGACTCTAAACACTGAAGCTTTCTTT.

The chain is built from TRBV12-3 or TRBV12-4 and TRBJ1-2; no firm D call. The CDR3 spans 14 residues. V was pared by 2 bases and J by 4 bases, with 11 bases between. Here the CDR3 DNA reads TGTGCCAGCAGTTTAAGGGCGGATATCTATGGCTACACCTTC. The encoded protein is CASSLRADIYGYTF.

The chain couples TRBV2 to TRBJ1-4, with TRBD1 identical over 8 bases. Germline CDR1 and CDR2: SNHLY and FYNNEI. The CDR3 sequence is 17 residues long. The V gene end was trimmed by 5 bases and the J gene end by 6 bases; junction bases not matched to a gene: 14. The CDR3 nucleotides are TGTGCCAGCAGTCATTACTGGACAGGGAACTATCATGAAAAACTGTTTTTT. Its translation is CASSHYWTGNYHEKLFF.

The chain combines TRBV28 with TRBJ2-3; D tentatively reads TRBD1 or TRBD2 (5 bases each). The germline V gene encodes CDR1 MDHEN and CDR2 SYDVKM. Trimming left V 5 bases short and J 2 bases short, with 8 bases between. This CDR3 has 13 amino acids. The chain's CDR3 is CASSRDPTDTQYF. CDR3 bases: TGTGCCAGCAGTAGGGACCCCACAGATACGCAGTATTTT.

The chain uses TRBV29-1 and TRBJ2-3, with no clear D. The CDR3 is 12 amino acids. Per the germline V gene, CDR1 is SQVTM and CDR2 is ANQGSEA. V shed 7 bases and J shed 3 bases, with 11 bases lying between them. CDR3 DNA: TGCAGCGGAAAATGGGTAACAGATACGCAGTATTTT. Amino acids: CSGKWVTDTQYF.

This clonotype appeared a few times. The chain employs TRBV4-2 and TRBJ1-1, with D unclear. Trimming stripped 2 bases from V and 0 bases from J, with 13 bases between. In germline, CDR1 is LGHNA, CDR2 YNFKEQ. This CDR3 is 16 amino acids long. CDR3 DNA: TGTGCCAGCAGCCAACCCCCGGGCCGCCTGAACACTGAAGCTTTCTTT. This codes for CASSQPPGRLNTEAFF.

The rearrangement links TRBV5-1 to TRBJ1-2, with unresolved D. From germline, CDR1 is SGHRS and CDR2 YFSETQ. The CDR3 contains 15 residues. Trimming removed 0 bases from V and 4 bases from J, with 13 bases in between. Here the CDR3 DNA reads TGCGCCAGCAGCTTGGGGGCAGAATTAAGCTATGGCTACACCTTC. Its protein is CASSLGAELSYGYTF.

This chain uses TRBV19 with TRBJ1-5, with unresolved D. Trimming cost V 3 bases and J 2 bases, with 11 bases left between them. The CDR3 consists of 15 residues. Germline values: CDR1 LNHDA, CDR2 SQIVND (reference sequence). As DNA, the CDR3 is TGTGCCAGTAGTATCCCCCCGGGAGGCAATCAGCCCCAGCATTTT. This translates into CASSIPPGGNQPQHF.

The table lists this clonotype with a few counts. The chain recombines TRBV6-1 with TRBJ1-5, with D perhaps TRBD1 (5 bases). In germline, CDR1 is MNHNS, CDR2 SASEGT. CDR3 length: 14 amino acids. V was trimmed by 2 bases and J by 6 bases, leaving 11 bases between them. Written as DNA, the CDR3 is TGTGCCAGCAGTGAATGGGGGGGTAGTCAGCCCCAGCATTTT. Its translation is CASSEWGGSQPQHF.

This clonotype has more than one count but fewer than ten. This chain joins TRBV9 and TRBJ2-3, with a possible D match to TRBD2 (6 bases). V was cut by 2 bases and J by 1 base, with 17 bases left in between. The germline gives CDR1 SGDLS, CDR2 YYNGEE. The CDR3 consists of 17 residues. The CDR3 loop reads CASSVTRDGPGTDTQYF. The CDR3 bases are TGTGCCAGCAGCGTGACTAGGGACGGTCCCGGCACAGATACGCAGTATTTT.

The chain uses TRBV5-1 and TRBJ1-1, with 7 bases fitting TRBD1. V lost 0 bases, J lost 5 bases, and 4 bases stayed unmatched. The CDR3 totals 14 residues. Germline V gene data show CDR1 as SGHRS and CDR2 as YFSETQ. Written as DNA, the CDR3 is TGCGCCAGCAGCTTGGACGACAGGGTAACTGAAGCTTTCTTT. This sequence encodes CASSLDDRVTEAFF.

Only a few counts were recorded for this clonotype. A read error may account for a junction end that differs from germline. The chain links TRBV7-7 to TRBJ2-7, with D uncertain. CDR1 is SSHAT and CDR2 is FNYEAQ in the germline V gene (reference sequence). CDR3 length: 14 amino acids. In DNA form, the CDR3 reads TGTGCTAGCAGCCCCCTCTCCAGGTCCTACGAGCAGTACTTC. As protein: CASSPLSRSYEQYF. The full variable domain, rest sourced from reference TRBV7-7 and TRBJ2-7, is GAGVSQSPRYKVTKRGQDVTLRCDPISSHATLYWYQQALGQGPEFLTYFNYEAQPDKSGLPSDRFSAERPEGSISTLTIQRTEQRDSAMYRCASSPLSRSYEQYFGPGTRLTVT.